A single sample is the source of the 18 T cell receptor beta chains below, sequenced in a study of immunodeficiency. The assay was immunoSEQ multiplex PCR, and TCRdb's table has in-frame clones only and misses some. The sample carries about 840 clones, approximately 91% recorded once. Sequencing used CD4+ T cells from blood. These receptor sequences come from a human donor in good health.

This chain links TRBV4-2 with TRBJ2-2; 13 bases are a match to TRBD2. The CDR3 runs to 18 residues. J was trimmed by 3 bases and V by 3 bases; bases with no gene match: 7. Germline values: CDR1 LGHNA, CDR2 YNFKEQ. The CDR3, as DNA: TGTGCCAGCAGCCAGGGCGGACTAGCGGGGGCTCACACCGGGGAGCTGTTTTTT. This sequence encodes CASSQGGLAGAHTGELFF.

This chain connects TRBV19 to TRBJ1-1; TRBD1 agrees at 7 bases. The junction had 5 bases not matched to a gene; V was cut back by 3 bases and J by 4 bases. The CDR3 spans 14 residues. CDR1 is LNHDA and CDR2 is SQIVND in the germline V gene (reference sequence). The DNA for the CDR3 is TGTGCCAGTAGTATCAGGGGGGGTATCACTGAAGCTTTCTTT. Translated, it gives CASSIRGGITEAFF.

This chain connects TRBV9 to TRBJ1-2; no definite D call. The CDR3 contains 15 residues. CDR1 and CDR2 (germline): SGDLS, YYNGEE. The germline V and J ends were trimmed by 3 bases and 2 bases, with 14 bases remaining between them. CDR3 region: CASSGEGGRNYGYTF. In DNA form, the CDR3 reads TGTGCCAGCAGCGGAGAGGGTGGCAGGAACTATGGCTACACCTTC.

This chain uses TRBV3-1 (or the pseudogene TRBV3-2) with TRBJ2-7, with 10 bases aligning to TRBD2. This CDR3 is built from 15 residues. Per the germline V gene, CDR1 is LGHDT and CDR2 is YNNKEL (reference sequence). With V trimmed by 3 bases and J by 4 bases, 6 bases remained unmatched. The CDR3 loop is CASSQGTSGAYEQYF. The CDR3 DNA reads as TGTGCCAGCAGCCAGGGTACTAGCGGGGCTTACGAGCAGTACTTC.

This rearrangement joins TRBV18 to TRBJ2-1, with 8 positions matching TRBD1. Germline CDR1 is KGHSH and CDR2 is LQKENI. The CDR3 is 15 residues long. With 4 bases clipped from V and 6 bases from J, the junction kept 8 bases outside the gene matches. DNA of the CDR3: TGTGCCAGCTCACAATCCAGGGGGCGCATCAATGAGCAGTTCTTC. This translates into CASSQSRGRINEQFF.

The V and J genes are TRBV15 and TRBJ1-4, with D tentatively TRBD1 (6 bases). V shed 5 bases and J shed 8 bases, with 21 bases lying between them. The CDR3 covers 16 residues. CDR1 is LNHNV and CDR2 is YYDKDF in the germline V gene (reference sequence). The CDR3 DNA reads TGTGCCACCAGCCGCCTTGGGGCAGGGGCAAACGAAAAACTGTTTTTT. The encoded protein is CATSRLGAGANEKLFF.

This CDR3 reads CASSTLGGGPGDEQYF. The CDR3 DNA reads TGTGCCAGCAGCACCCTTGGGGGGGGACCGGGGGACGAGCAGTACTTC. The rearrangement joins TRBV5-4 to TRBJ2-7; 7 nucleotides line up with TRBD2. The length of the CDR3 is 16 residues. J gave up 5 bases and V 4 bases, and 15 bases lay outside the gene matches. CDR1 and CDR2 (germline): SGHNT, YYREEE (reference sequence).

The V gene is TRBV3-1 (or the pseudogene TRBV3-2), the J gene TRBJ2-4; D gene ambiguous. The CDR3 totals 17 residues. Trimming removed 5 bases from V and 4 bases from J, with 21 bases in between. The germline V gene encodes CDR1 LGHDT and CDR2 YNNKEL (reference sequence). CDR3 region: CASSCQCPLQRKNIQYF. Written as DNA, the CDR3 is TGTGCCAGCAGCTGTCAGTGTCCCTTGCAAAGAAAAAACATTCAGTACTTC.

This chain links TRBV18 with TRBJ1-5, with D perhaps TRBD1 (5 bases). V lost 1 base and J 6 bases, leaving 10 bases between the germline ends. This CDR3 has 14 residues. Germline-derived CDR1 and CDR2 are KGHSH and LQKENI. The CDR3 DNA is TGTGCCAGCTCACCACGGCAGGGTGGTCAGCCCCAGCATTTT. Translating it yields CASSPRQGGQPQHF.

This clone occurred once. The chain links TRBV29-1 to TRBJ2-1, with TRBD1 matching over 12 bases. The CDR3 has 14 amino acids. CDR1 SQVTM and CDR2 ANQGSEA come from the germline V gene. Here the CDR3 reads CSGRDRGPHNEQFF. CDR3 in DNA: TGCAGTGGGAGGGACAGGGGGCCTCACAATGAGCAGTTCTTC.

The chain has TRBV9 and TRBJ2-1; 9 bases line up with TRBD2. Losses at the gene ends were 0 bases for V and 6 bases for J; bases not matched to a gene: 13. The germline V gene encodes CDR1 SGDLS and CDR2 YYNGEE. The CDR3 length is 18 residues. The CDR3: CASSVDGLAGTIRNEQFF. CDR3 sequence (DNA): TGTGCCAGCAGCGTAGACGGGCTAGCGGGGACAATACGCAATGAGCAGTTCTTC.

The chain joins TRBV15 to TRBJ1-3; D is uncertain. From germline, CDR1 is LNHNV and CDR2 YYDKDF (reference sequence). V was pared by 0 bases and J by 2 bases, with 8 bases between. This CDR3 region has 15 residues. CDR3 DNA: TGTGCCACCAGCAGAGATCTCGGGGCTGGAAACACCATATATTTT. It translates to CATSRDLGAGNTIYF.

V and J are TRBV18 and TRBJ2-3; possibly TRBD1 for D (6 bases). The CDR3 sequence is 15 residues long. CDR1 and CDR2 (germline): KGHSH, LQKENI. Trimming left V 5 bases short and J 2 bases short, with 14 bases between. CDR3 coding DNA: TGTGCCAGCTCAAGCATGGACAGATACACAGATACGCAGTATTTT. This codes for CASSSMDRYTDTQYF.

The rearrangement joins TRBV19 to TRBJ2-7, with a tentative D call TRBD1 (5 bases). Germline assignment: CDR1 LNHDA and CDR2 SQIVND (reference sequence). The CDR3 totals 13 residues. The V and J ends lost 6 bases and 3 bases respectively, with 12 bases between them. CDR3 loop: CASSGGHHYEQYF. The CDR3 DNA follows: TGTGCCAGTAGCGGCGGACACCACTACGAGCAGTACTTC.

This clone appeared a single time. The gene calls are TRBV5-6 and TRBJ1-2; 7 bases agree with TRBD1. The trim removed 4 bases at V and 7 bases at J, leaving 7 bases unmatched. Germline V gives CDR1 SGHDT, CDR2 YYEEEE. This CDR3 region has 13 residues. The CDR3: CASSGQGGTGYTF. CDR3 DNA: TGTGCCAGCAGCGGCCAGGGGGGCACTGGCTACACCTTC.

This clone was seen just once. V gene TRBV28 combines with J gene TRBJ1-2; a possible D gene is TRBD1 (5 bases). Trimming removed 3 bases at V and 0 bases at J, with 11 bases between. The germline gives CDR1 MDHEN, CDR2 SYDVKM. This CDR3 is 15 amino acids long. The CDR3 sequence: CASSFPQGANYGYTF. CDR3 bases: TGTGCCAGCAGTTTTCCGCAGGGCGCTAACTATGGCTACACCTTC.

V usage is TRBV30 and J usage is TRBJ2-5; no reliable D call. CDR1 GTSNPN and CDR2 SVGIG come from the germline V gene (reference sequence). CDR3 length equals 12 residues. The V and J ends lost 2 bases and 5 bases respectively, with 9 bases between them. DNA of the CDR3: TGTGCCTGGAGTCTTGGTCGGGAGACCCAGTACTTC. As protein: CAWSLGRETQYF. The entire variable domain, with the rest obtained from reference TRBV30 and TRBJ2-5, is as follows: SQTIHQWPATLVQPVGSPLSLECTVEGTSNPNLYWYRQAAGRGLQLLFYSVGIGQISSEVPQNLSASRPQDRQFILSSKKLLLSDSGFYLCAWSLGRETQYFGPGTRLLVL.

This clone came up a few times. The chain recombines TRBV5-4 with TRBJ1-1, with 9 bases identical to TRBD1. The CDR3 covers 14 residues. V gave up 4 bases and J gave up 4 bases; unmatched junction bases: 5. Germline V gene sequence: CDR1 SGHNT, CDR2 YYREEE (reference sequence). The CDR3: CASSGGQGGTEAFF. CDR3 in DNA: TGTGCCAGCAGCGGGGGACAGGGAGGCACTGAAGCTTTCTTT.